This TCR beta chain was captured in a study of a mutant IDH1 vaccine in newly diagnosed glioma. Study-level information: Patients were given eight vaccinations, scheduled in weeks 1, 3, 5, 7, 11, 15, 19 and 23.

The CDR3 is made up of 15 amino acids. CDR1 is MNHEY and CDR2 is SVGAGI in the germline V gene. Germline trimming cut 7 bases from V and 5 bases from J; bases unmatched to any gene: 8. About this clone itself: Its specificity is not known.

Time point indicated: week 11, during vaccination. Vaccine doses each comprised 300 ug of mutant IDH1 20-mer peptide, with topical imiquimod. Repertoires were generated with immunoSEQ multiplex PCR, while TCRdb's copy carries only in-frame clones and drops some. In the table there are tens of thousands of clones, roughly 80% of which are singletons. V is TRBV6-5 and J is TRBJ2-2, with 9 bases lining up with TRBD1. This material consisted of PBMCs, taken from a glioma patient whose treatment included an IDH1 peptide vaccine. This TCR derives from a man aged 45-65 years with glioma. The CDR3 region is CASNRQGEDTGELFF. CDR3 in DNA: TGTGCCAGCAACCGACAGGGGGAGGATACCGGGGAGCTGTTTTTT.